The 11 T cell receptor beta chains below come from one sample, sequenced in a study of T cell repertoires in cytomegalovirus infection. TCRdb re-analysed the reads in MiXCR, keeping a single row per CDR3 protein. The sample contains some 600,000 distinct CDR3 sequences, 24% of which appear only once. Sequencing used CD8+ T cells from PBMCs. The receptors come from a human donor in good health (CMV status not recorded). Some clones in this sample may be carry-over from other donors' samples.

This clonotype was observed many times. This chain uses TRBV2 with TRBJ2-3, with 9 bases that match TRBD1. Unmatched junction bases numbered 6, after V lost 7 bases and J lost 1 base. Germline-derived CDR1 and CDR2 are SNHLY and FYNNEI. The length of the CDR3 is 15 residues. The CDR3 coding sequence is TGTGCCAGCATTTGGACAGGGGATGGCACAGATACGCAGTATTTT. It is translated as CASIWTGDGTDTQYF. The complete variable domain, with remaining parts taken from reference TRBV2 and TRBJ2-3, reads EPEVTQTPSHQVTQMGQEVILRCVPISNHLYFYWYRQILGQKVEFLVSFYNNEISEKSEIFDDQFSVERPDGSNFTLKIRSTKLEDSAMYFCASIWTGDGTDTQYFGPGTRLTVL.

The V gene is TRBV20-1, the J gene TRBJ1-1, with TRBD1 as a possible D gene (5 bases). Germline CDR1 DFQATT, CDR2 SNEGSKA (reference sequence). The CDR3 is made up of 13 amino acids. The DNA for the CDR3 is TGCATTACCAGGGAAAACTTGAACACTGAAGCTTTCTTT. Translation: CITRENLNTEAFF.

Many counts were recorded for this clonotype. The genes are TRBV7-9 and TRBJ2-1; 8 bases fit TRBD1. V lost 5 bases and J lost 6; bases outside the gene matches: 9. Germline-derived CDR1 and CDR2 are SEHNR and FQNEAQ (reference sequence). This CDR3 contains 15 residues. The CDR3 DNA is TGTGCCAGCAGCCCTCCGACAGGGGCCCGCAATGAGCAGTTCTTC. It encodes CASSPPTGARNEQFF.

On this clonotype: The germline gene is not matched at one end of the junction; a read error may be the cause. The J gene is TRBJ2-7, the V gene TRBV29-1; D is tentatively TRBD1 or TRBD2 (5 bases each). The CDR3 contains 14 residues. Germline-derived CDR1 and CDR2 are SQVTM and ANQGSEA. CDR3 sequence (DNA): TGCAGCGTTGAAGATCGGGGCCGCTCCTACGAGCGGTACTTC. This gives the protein CSVEDRGRSYERYF.

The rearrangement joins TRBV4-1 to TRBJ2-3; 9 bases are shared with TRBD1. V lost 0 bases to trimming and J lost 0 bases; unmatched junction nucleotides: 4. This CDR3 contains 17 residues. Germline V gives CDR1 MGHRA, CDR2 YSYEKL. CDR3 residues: CASSQDLDRGSTDTQYF. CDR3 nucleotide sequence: TGCGCCAGCAGCCAAGACCTGGACAGGGGAAGCACAGATACGCAGTATTTT.

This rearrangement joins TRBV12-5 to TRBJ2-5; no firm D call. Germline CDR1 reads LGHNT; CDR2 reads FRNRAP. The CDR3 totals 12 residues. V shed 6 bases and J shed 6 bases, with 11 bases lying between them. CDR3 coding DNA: TGTGCTAGTGGGGACGGCCTAAAGACCCAGTACTTC. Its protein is CASGDGLKTQYF.

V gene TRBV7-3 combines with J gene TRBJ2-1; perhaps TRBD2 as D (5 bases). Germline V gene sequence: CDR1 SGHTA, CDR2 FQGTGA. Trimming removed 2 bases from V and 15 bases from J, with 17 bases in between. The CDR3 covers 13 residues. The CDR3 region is CASSLHLGGVWFF. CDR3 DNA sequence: TGTGCCAGCAGCTTACACCTCGGAGGCGTGTGGTTCTTC. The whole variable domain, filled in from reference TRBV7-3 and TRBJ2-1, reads GAGVSQTPSNKVTEKGKYVELRCDPISGHTALYWYRQSLGQGPEFLIYFQGTGAADDSGLPNDRFFAVRPEGSVSTLKIQRTERGDSAVYLCASSLHLGGVWFFGPGTRLTVL.

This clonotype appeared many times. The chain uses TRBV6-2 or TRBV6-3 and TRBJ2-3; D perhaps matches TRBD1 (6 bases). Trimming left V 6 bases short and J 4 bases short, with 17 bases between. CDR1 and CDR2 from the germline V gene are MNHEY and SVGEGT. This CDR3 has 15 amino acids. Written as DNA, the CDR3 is TGTGCCAGCAGCCCCCAGGGGTTTGCAGCAGATACGCAGTATTTT. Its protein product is CASSPQGFAADTQYF.

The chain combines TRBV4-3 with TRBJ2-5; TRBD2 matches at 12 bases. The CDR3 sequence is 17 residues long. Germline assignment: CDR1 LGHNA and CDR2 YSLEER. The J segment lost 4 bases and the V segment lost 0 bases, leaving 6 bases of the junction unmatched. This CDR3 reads CASSQDPSSGGGETQYF. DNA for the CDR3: TGCGCCAGCAGCCAAGATCCATCTAGCGGGGGGGGAGAGACCCAGTACTTC.

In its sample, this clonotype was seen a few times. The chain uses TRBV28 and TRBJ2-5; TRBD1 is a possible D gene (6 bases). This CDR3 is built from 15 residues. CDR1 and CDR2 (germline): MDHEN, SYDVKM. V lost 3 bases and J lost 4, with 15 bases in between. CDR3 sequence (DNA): TGTGCCAGCAGTTTTCAGGGGTTGTCAGGAGAGACCCAGTACTTC. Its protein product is CASSFQGLSGETQYF. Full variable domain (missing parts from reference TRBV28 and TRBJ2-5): DVKVTQSSRYLVKRTGEKVFLECVQDMDHENMFWYRQDPGLGLRLIYFSYDVKMKEKGDIPEGYSVSREKKERFSLILESASTNQTSMYLCASSFQGLSGETQYFGPGTRLLVL.

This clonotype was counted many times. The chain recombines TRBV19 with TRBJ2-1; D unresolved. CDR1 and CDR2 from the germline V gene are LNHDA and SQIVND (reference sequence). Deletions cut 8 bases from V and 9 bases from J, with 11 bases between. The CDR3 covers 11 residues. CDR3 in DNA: TGTGCCAGTCGTACAAGCAGTGAGCAGTTCTTC. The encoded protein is CASRTSSEQFF.